The 2 T cell receptor beta chains listed next were all sequenced from one sample in a study of beta chain features in type 1 diabetes. Every isolated RNA sample was fully reverse transcribed, so sequencing captured expressed TCRB transcripts. Method: immunoSEQ multiplex PCR; TCRdb's copy keeps in-frame clones and lacks some. This sample yields 810,000 or so clones, of which 15% to 20% are seen a single time; 0.023% belongs to the top ten. Sequenced: naive CD4+ T cells from blood. These TCRs come from a woman between 18 and 29 years old in good health.

This chain uses TRBV4-3 with TRBJ1-3; no clear D. CDR3 length: 15 residues. Germline assignment: CDR1 LGHNA and CDR2 YSLEER. The V gene lost 0 bases and the J gene lost 1 base, with 7 bases spanning the gap. The CDR3 region is CASSQDTGSGNTIYF. In nucleotides, the CDR3 is TGCGCCAGCAGCCAAGATACGGGTTCTGGAAACACCATATATTTT.

V gene TRBV11-2 combines with J gene TRBJ2-7; D may be TRBD1 (5 bases). With 2 bases removed from V and 3 bases from J, the gap between germline ends came to 11 bases. The germline gives CDR1 SGHAT, CDR2 FQNNGV. The CDR3 has 14 residues. The CDR3 loop reads CASSLSGKDYEQYF. Here the CDR3 DNA reads TGTGCCAGCAGCTTATCAGGGAAGGACTACGAGCAGTACTTC. The whole variable domain, remainder taken from reference TRBV11-2 and TRBJ2-7, is EAGVAQSPRYKIIEKRQSVAFWCNPISGHATLYWYQQILGQGPKLLIQFQNNGVVDDSQLPKDRFSAERLKGVDSTLKIQPAKLEDSAVYLCASSLSGKDYEQYFGPGTRLTVT.